This T cell receptor (beta chain) was recorded in a study of T cell responses to AZD1222 COVID-19 vaccine. Study observations and caveats: Clonal diversity may have been underestimated, and the donors were mostly white British, with more females than males.

The germline V gene encodes CDR1 SGHRS and CDR2 YFSETQ. The junction had 14 bases not matched to a gene; V was cut back by 6 bases and J by 5 bases. The CDR3 length is 17 residues. On this clone: Its cognate antigen is unknown.

The method was immunoSEQ multiplex PCR; TCRdb's version includes in-frame clones alone and lacks a portion of them. The table includes around 120,000 clones, about 90% detected once. The sample here was peripheral blood, taken on day 0 of MenACWY control vaccination. The chain links TRBV5-1 to TRBJ2-7, with 13 bases that match TRBD2. This clonotype was sampled from an adult in good health. In nucleotides, the CDR3 is TGCGCCAGCAACGAACTTACTAGCGGGAGGGCCGGTCACGAGCAGTACTTC. Translated: CASNELTSGRAGHEQYF.